Listed below are T cell receptor beta chains from one sample, sequenced in a study of Ad26.COV2.S vaccination and SARS-CoV-2 variants. Assay: immunoSEQ multiplex PCR; the TCRdb copy retains only in-frame clones and omits some. In the table there are 300,000 to 500,000 clones, roughly nine tenths of which are singletons. The sample here was peripheral blood, taken in a trial of Ad26.COV2.S vaccine versus placebo. These receptors came from a person between 18 and 65 years old who received the Ad26.COV2.S COVID-19 vaccine or a placebo. The CDR3 runs from the conserved cysteine through the conserved F or W. D genes are given only for firm matches. Not all rows give a size; the values are once, few, many and, for expanded clones, a class.

v_gene	abundance	j_gene	d_gene	CDR3nt	CDR3aa
TRBV7-2	-	TRBJ2-5	-	TGTGCCAGCAGCGTAGGGGTGATCGAGACCCAGTACTTC	CASSVGVIETQYF
TRBV10-3	once	TRBJ2-3	TRBD2	TGTGCCATCAACGGGGGGATCCGGGATACGCAGTATTTT	CAINGGIRDTQYF
TRBV5-1	-	TRBJ2-7	TRBD1	TGCGCCAGCAGCTACTCAGGGGGAATCGAGCAGTACTTC	CASSYSGGIEQYF
TRBV6-5	-	TRBJ2-7	TRBD2	TGTGCCAGCAGTTCCGGGACTAGCGGGGGGGCGTTCGAGCAGTACTTC	CASSSGTSGGAFEQYF
TRBV7-2	once	TRBJ2-7	TRBD2	TGTGCCAGCAGCGCCTTGACTAGCGGGGGGTACGAGCAGTACTTC	CASSALTSGGYEQYF
TRBV6-5	-	TRBJ2-7	-	TGTGCCAGCCGATTGGCCCAACTTTCCTACGAGCAGTACTTC	CASRLAQLSYEQYF
TRBV5-6	-	TRBJ2-3	-	TGTGCCAGCACCCCCCCTCAGGGATTGGTTGCAGATACGCAGTATTTT	CASTPPQGLVADTQYF
TRBV4-1	once	TRBJ2-7	-	TGCGCCAGCAGCCAGGACCTTTTAAGGGGCGGGCAGTACTTC	CASSQDLLRGGQYF
TRBV18	few	TRBJ2-1	-	TGTGCCAGCTCAGAAAGCTCGGGGAGGAATGAGCAGTTCTTC	CASSESSGRNEQFF
TRBV5-1	-	TRBJ2-1	-	TGCGCCAGCAGCGAGGTAGCCGACAATGAGCAGTTCTTC	CASSEVADNEQFF
TRBV6-6	-	TRBJ1-5	-	TGTGCCAGCAGGACCACTGTAATCGGCAATCAGCCCCAGCATTTT	CASRTTVIGNQPQHF
TRBV19	-	TRBJ1-2	-	TGTGCCAGTAGTATAGCCAGGGCCCTAAACTATGGCTACACCTTC	CASSIARALNYGYTF
TRBV18	-	TRBJ1-4	-	TGTGCCAGCTCACCAGACCTTAATGAAAAACTGTTTTTT	CASSPDLNEKLFF
TRBV19	-	TRBJ2-5	TRBD1	TGTGCCAGTAGTTTCGGGACAGGGGTGGAAGAGACCCAGTACTTC	CASSFGTGVEETQYF
TRBV18	-	TRBJ1-3	-	TGTGCCAGCTCACCACAGACCGTGAACTCTGGAAACACCATATATTTT	CASSPQTVNSGNTIYF
TRBV15	-	TRBJ2-3	TRBD1	TGTGCCACCAGCCGCGAAGACAGGGGGGGACTCTTAGATAGCACAGATACGCAGTATTTT	CATSREDRGGLLDSTDTQYF
TRBV7-8	-	TRBJ2-4	-	TGTGCCAGCAGCTTAAATTGGGGCAGGGAGACTCACATTCAGTACTTC	CASSLNWGRETHIQYF
TRBV5-5	-	TRBJ2-3	-	TGTGCCAGCAGCTTGGTTAGGGCCCCAGATACGCAGTATTTT	CASSLVRAPDTQYF
TRBV12-3/TRBV12-4	-	TRBJ1-2	TRBD1	TGTGCCAGCAGCCCAGGGGGTGGCTACACCTTC	CASSPGGGYTF
TRBV15	few	TRBJ1-3	-	TGTGCCACCAGCAGAGATCTCTCTGGAAACACCATATATTTT	CATSRDLSGNTIYF
TRBV2	-	TRBJ1-1	-	TGTGCCAGCAGTGAGGCTAGGGCCACTGAAGCTTTCTTT	CASSEARATEAFF
TRBV5-6	-	TRBJ2-7	-	TGTGCCAGCAGGCGCTCCGGGGTTACCTACGAGCAGTACTTC	CASRRSGVTYEQYF
TRBV9	-	TRBJ2-7	-	TGTGCCAGCAGCTTGGGACTCGAGACCTACGAGCAGTACTTC	CASSLGLETYEQYF
TRBV6-5	-	TRBJ2-7	-	TGTGCCAGCAAGGTCAGGCTATTCCTCTCCGAGCAGTACTTC	CASKVRLFLSEQYF